This T cell receptor (beta chain) was found in a study of cytomegalovirus exposure and HLA in healthy donors. J was trimmed by 7 bases and V by 3 bases; bases with no gene match: 4. The CDR3 spans 13 residues. Germline V gene lookup returns CDR1 MNHEY and CDR2 SVGAGI. The protocol was immunoSEQ multiplex PCR, while the TCRdb copy is restricted to in-frame clones and leaves out a portion. This sample yields about 360,000 clones, of which roughly 88% are seen a single time; approximately 0.8% belongs to the top ten. Regarding this clone: Its antigen is unidentified.

General observations from the study: The study put about 180 TCR beta chains on its list as cytomegalovirus-associated. Later, an analysis found that TCR clusters from the first cohort tended to co-occur in the 120 validation repertoires. In vitro work confirmed that a few CMV-associated chains recognize CMV antigens.

This sequence joins TRBV6-5 and TRBJ2-3; 7 positions agree with TRBD2. The sequencing sample was made of PBMCs. This TCR was recovered from a woman younger than 35 in good health and CMV-seronegative. The CDR3 coding sequence is TGTGCCAGCAGTTATGGGGAGGGGTATACGCAGTATTTT. Protein product: CASSYGEGYTQYF.